The 28 T cell receptor beta chains reported below all come from one sample, sequenced in a study of T cell responses to AZD1222 COVID-19 vaccine. TCRdb's table, derived via immunoSEQ multiplex PCR, lists solely in-frame clones and lacks some. The repertoire has 80,000 to 90,000 clones, approximately 88% of them found once; the top ten carry approximately 4.5%. This material consisted of peripheral blood, taken on day 0 of MenACWY control vaccination. The source of these receptors is an adult in good health.

This clone appeared once. The rearrangement joins TRBV18 to TRBJ2-3, with D perhaps TRBD1 (6 bases). Looked up from germline, CDR1 is KGHSH and CDR2 is LQKENI. Trimming left V 1 base short and J 2 bases short, with 7 bases between. This CDR3 has 14 amino acids. The CDR3 DNA reads as TGTGCCAGCTCACCACAGGGGGACACAGATACGCAGTATTTT. It codes for CASSPQGDTDTQYF.

This rearrangement joins TRBV11-2 to TRBJ1-1; D remains ambiguous. This CDR3 region has 12 residues. Germline lookup yields CDR1 SGHAT and CDR2 FQNNGV. Deletions cut 2 bases from V and 7 bases from J, with 8 bases between. CDR3: CASSLSSGEAFF. The DNA for the CDR3 is TGTGCCAGCAGCTTAAGTAGCGGTGAAGCTTTCTTT.

The chain uses TRBV7-2 and TRBJ1-5; D is perhaps TRBD1 (5 bases). CDR1 and CDR2 from the germline V gene are SGHTA and FQGNSA. This CDR3 is built from 12 residues. V was trimmed by 1 base and J by 16 bases, leaving 14 bases between them. CDR3 loop: CASSLDGGTEHF. The CDR3 bases are TGTGCCAGCAGCTTAGACGGAGGGACCGAACATTTT.

The chain uses TRBV7-9 and TRBJ2-2; 7 bases fit TRBD2. The CDR3 sequence is 17 residues long. V was clipped by 11 bases and J by 4 bases; unmatched bases: 19. Germline values: CDR1 SEHNR, CDR2 FQNEAQ (reference sequence). CDR3 in DNA: TGTGCCGACGGCTCGAGCGGCGGGGGAGTAGGCACCGGGGAGCTGTTTTTT. This encodes CADGSSGGGVGTGELFF.

The V call is TRBV6-1, the J call TRBJ1-1; D remains unclear. CDR3 size: 13 residues. Germline-derived CDR1 and CDR2 are MNHNS and SASEGT. Deletions cut 2 bases from V and 4 bases from J, with 8 bases between. CDR3 amino acids: CASSENIGTEAFF. The CDR3 DNA reads as TGTGCCAGCAGTGAAAACATAGGCACTGAAGCTTTCTTT.

The genes are TRBV7-2 and TRBJ1-4; D is uncertain. Germline V gene sequence: CDR1 SGHTA, CDR2 FQGNSA. The CDR3 has 18 residues. V shed 5 bases and J shed 4 bases, with 23 bases lying between them. The CDR3 bases are TGTGCCAGCAGCCCTTCGGGAAGGGTAACGGGAATTAATGAAAAACTGTTTTTT. Amino acids: CASSPSGRVTGINEKLFF.

The chain recombines TRBV30 with TRBJ1-2; no reliable D call. V lost 3 bases, J lost 8 bases, and 10 bases lay in between. The CDR3 extends over 11 amino acids. Germline CDR1 is GTSNPN and CDR2 is SVGIG (reference sequence). The CDR3 sequence is CAWRGLTGYTF. In nucleotides, the CDR3 is TGTGCCTGGAGGGGCCTGACGGGCTACACCTTC.

The table lists this clone with a count of one. The chain joins TRBV2 to TRBJ2-7; 10 bases map to TRBD1. V gave up 3 bases and J gave up 2 bases; unmatched junction bases: 1. The CDR3 sequence is 14 residues long. Germline CDR1 is SNHLY and CDR2 is FYNNEI. The CDR3 DNA is TGTGCCAGCAGTGAGGACAGGGGGGCCTACGAGCAGTACTTC. Translated: CASSEDRGAYEQYF. The full variable domain, completed using reference TRBV2 and TRBJ2-7, is EPEVTQTPSHQVTQMGQEVILRCVPISNHLYFYWYRQILGQKVEFLVSFYNNEISEKSEIFDDQFSVERPDGSNFTLKIRSTKLEDSAMYFCASSEDRGAYEQYFGPGTRLTVT.

The chain combines TRBV29-1 with TRBJ2-7; 10 nucleotides match TRBD1. J lost 6 bases, V lost 3 bases, and 11 bases had no gene match. CDR1 and CDR2 (germline): SQVTM, ANQGSEA. The CDR3 has 15 amino acids. The CDR3 DNA sequence: TGCAGCGTTGAGCTAGCCGGGACAGGGGAATCCGAGCAGTACTTC. Residues: CSVELAGTGESEQYF.

The chain carries TRBV5-4 and TRBJ2-4, with 7 positions matching TRBD2. In germline, CDR1 is SGHNT, CDR2 YYREEE (reference sequence). With V trimmed by 4 bases and J by 16 bases, 11 bases remained unmatched. The CDR3 covers 12 residues. This CDR3 reads CASSPTGGVFYF. CDR3 DNA: TGTGCCAGCAGCCCGACGGGGGGTGTATTCTACTTC.

The CDR3 sequence: CASNPASGRWSYNEQFF. Here the CDR3 DNA reads TGTGCCAGTAACCCGGCTAGCGGGAGATGGTCCTACAATGAGCAGTTCTTC. The chain links TRBV19 to TRBJ2-1; the match to TRBD2 covers 10 bases. CDR1 and CDR2 from the germline V gene are LNHDA and SQIVND (reference sequence). The CDR3 spans 17 residues. Germline trimming cut 7 bases from V and 1 base from J; bases unmatched to any gene: 10.

The rearrangement links TRBV7-8 to TRBJ2-5; D might be TRBD1 or TRBD2, each matching 6 bases. V was pared by 5 bases and J by 4 bases, with 11 bases between. Germline V gene data show CDR1 as SGHVS and CDR2 as FQNEAQ. The CDR3 contains 13 residues. The CDR3 region has the DNA TGTGCCAGCAGCCCAGGAGGGGGAGAGACCCAGTACTTC. It is translated as CASSPGGGETQYF. The variable domain in full, with the rest retrieved from reference TRBV7-8 and TRBJ2-5, is GAGVSQSPRYKVAKRGQDVALRCDPISGHVSLFWYQQALGQGPEFLTYFQNEAQLDKSGLPSDRFFAERPEGSVSTLKIQRTQQEDSAVYLCASSPGGGETQYFGPGTRLLVL.

The V call is TRBV7-2, the J call TRBJ2-7, with 10 bases identical to TRBD2. CDR1 is SGHTA, CDR2 FQGNSA, per germline. With V trimmed by 7 bases and J by 7 bases, 7 bases remained unmatched. The CDR3 sequence is 13 residues long. The CDR3 sequence is CASTLAGVGEQYF. In DNA, the CDR3 is TGTGCCAGCACCCTAGCGGGAGTGGGAGAGCAGTACTTC.

The chain carries TRBV2 and TRBJ2-3; possible D gene TRBD1, 5 bases. This CDR3 has 15 residues. Looked up from germline, CDR1 is SNHLY and CDR2 is FYNNEI. V shed 4 bases and J shed 1 base, with 12 bases lying between them. CDR3 amino acids: CASSAQGEGTDTQYF. The CDR3 bases are TGTGCCAGCAGTGCCCAGGGCGAGGGCACAGATACGCAGTATTTT. The variable domain in full, completed from reference TRBV2 and TRBJ2-3, reads EPEVTQTPSHQVTQMGQEVILRCVPISNHLYFYWYRQILGQKVEFLVSFYNNEISEKSEIFDDQFSVERPDGSNFTLKIRSTKLEDSAMYFCASSAQGEGTDTQYFGPGTRLTVL.

The V gene is TRBV7-2, the J gene TRBJ2-7; TRBD2 aligns across 8 bases. This CDR3 has 14 amino acids. Germline V gene sequence: CDR1 SGHTA, CDR2 FQGNSA. V was clipped by 5 bases and J by 6 bases; unmatched bases: 9. The CDR3 bases are TGTGCCAGCAGCGACAAAGCGGGAGTACGCGAGCAGTACTTC. Amino acids: CASSDKAGVREQYF.

The V call is TRBV7-2, the J call TRBJ2-1, with D maybe TRBD2 (6 bases). Germline loops: CDR1 SGHTA, CDR2 FQGNSA. CDR3 length: 15 amino acids. V lost 5 bases and J lost 3, with 14 bases in between. The CDR3 spells CASSPLGGIYNEQFF. The CDR3 DNA reads as TGTGCCAGCAGCCCCCTGGGGGGAATCTACAATGAGCAGTTCTTC.

The rearrangement uses TRBV4-1 and TRBJ2-7; tentatively, D is TRBD2 (6 bases). Deletions cut 1 base from V and 1 base from J, with 11 bases between. From germline, CDR1 is MGHRA and CDR2 YSYEKL. The CDR3 contains 15 residues. The CDR3 nucleotides are TGCGCCAGCAGCCAAGTCGGGAGCCTTTCCTACGAGCAGTACTTC. This encodes CASSQVGSLSYEQYF.

This clone turned up a few times. The genes are TRBV5-4 and TRBJ2-7, with 7 bases that match TRBD2. With V trimmed by 2 bases and J by 4 bases, 6 bases remained unmatched. Germline CDR1 SGHNT, CDR2 YYREEE (reference sequence). This CDR3 spans 14 amino acids. The CDR3 sequence is CASSFSGATYEQYF. Here the CDR3 DNA reads TGTGCCAGCAGCTTCAGCGGGGCCACATACGAGCAGTACTTC. Full variable domain (remainder filled in from reference TRBV5-4 and TRBJ2-7): ETGVTQSPTHLIKTRGQQVTLRCSSQSGHNTVSWYQQALGQGPQFIFQYYREEENGRGNFPPRFSGLQFPNYSSELNVNALELDDSALYLCASSFSGATYEQYFGPGTRLTVT.

The chain employs TRBV5-1 and TRBJ2-2; D not resolved. V was clipped by 4 bases and J by 1 base, with 14 bases between them. The CDR3 has 16 residues. Looked up from germline, CDR1 is SGHRS and CDR2 is YFSETQ. The CDR3 nucleotides read TGCGCCAGCAGCGTATCGACCCCCGAGAACACCGGGGAGCTGTTTTTT. Its protein product is CASSVSTPENTGELFF.

The chain carries TRBV6-2 or TRBV6-3 and TRBJ1-1, with 7 nucleotides matching TRBD1. CDR1 and CDR2 from the germline V gene are MNHEY and SVGEGT. Trimming at V came to 3 bases and at J to 11 bases, leaving 6 bases not matched to a gene. This CDR3 has 12 residues. The CDR3 here is CASSYPGGSAFF. The CDR3 coding sequence is TGTGCCAGCAGTTATCCAGGGGGAAGTGCTTTCTTT.

V and J are TRBV27 and TRBJ1-2, with 10 bases identical to TRBD1. Trimming took 6 bases from V and 4 from J; bases not matched to a gene: 5. Germline lookup yields CDR1 MNHEY and CDR2 SMNVEV (reference sequence). The CDR3 runs to 14 residues. Written as DNA, the CDR3 is TGTGCCAGCAGAACCCGGACAGGGGGCTATGGCTACACCTTC. It specifies CASRTRTGGYGYTF.

This clone was counted once. The genes are TRBV27 and TRBJ2-7; 12 bases are a match to TRBD1. This CDR3 comprises 18 residues. Germline CDR1 and CDR2: MNHEY and SMNVEV (reference sequence). Trimming removed 7 bases from V and 4 bases from J; junction bases left unmatched: 17. The CDR3 DNA reads as TGTGCCAGCACTTCTCTCGAGCGGCTGGGACAGGGGGCATACGAGCAGTACTTC. It translates to CASTSLERLGQGAYEQYF.

This clone was recorded only once. As DNA, the CDR3 is TGCGCCAGCAGCTTGGCCAGTACTACCGGGGAGCTGTTTTTT. Encoded protein: CASSLASTTGELFF. The chain recombines TRBV5-1 with TRBJ2-2; no definite D call. The length of the CDR3 is 14 residues. Germline CDR1 reads SGHRS; CDR2 reads YFSETQ. Trimming removed 0 bases from V and 5 bases from J, with 8 bases in between. The variable domain in full, completed from reference TRBV5-1 and TRBJ2-2, reads KAGVTQTPRYLIKTRGQQVTLSCSPISGHRSVSWYQQTPGQGLQFLFEYFSETQRNKGNFPGRFSGRQFSNSRSEMNVSTLELGDSALYLCASSLASTTGELFFGEGSRLTVL.

The rearrangement uses TRBV11-2 and TRBJ2-3, with 11 bases identical to TRBD1. V lost 0 bases and J lost 4; bases outside the gene matches: 6. Germline CDR1 and CDR2: SGHAT and FQNNGV. This CDR3 contains 17 residues. The DNA of the CDR3 is TGTGCCAGCAGCTTAGATTACCGGGACAGGGGGGCAGATACGCAGTATTTT. It translates to CASSLDYRDRGADTQYF.

The gene calls are TRBV10-1 and TRBJ1-4; 9 bases are shared with TRBD1. Unmatched junction bases numbered 5, after V lost 3 bases and J lost 6 bases. CDR1 and CDR2 from the germline V gene are WNHNN and SYGVQD (reference sequence). This CDR3 spans 15 amino acids. Here the CDR3 DNA reads TGCGCCAGCAGTGAATCGCGGACAGGGGATGAAAAACTGTTTTTT. Encoded protein: CASSESRTGDEKLFF.

This clone turned up a few times. This chain joins TRBV28 and TRBJ1-5, with unresolved D. The germline V gene encodes CDR1 MDHEN and CDR2 SYDVKM. Trimming took 5 bases from V and 0 from J, leaving 5 bases between them. The CDR3 is made up of 13 amino acids. The CDR3 here is CASSNLSNQPQHF. CDR3 coding DNA: TGTGCCAGCAGTAACCTTAGCAATCAGCCCCAGCATTTT.

The CDR3 sequence is CASSQGGSADTQYF. The DNA for the CDR3 is TGCGCCAGCAGCCAGGGGGGGAGCGCAGATACGCAGTATTTT. J is TRBJ2-3 and V is TRBV4-1, with 7 bases identical to TRBD2. The CDR3 has 14 residues. Germline V CDR1 and CDR2: MGHRA, YSYEKL. V shed 3 bases and J 4 bases; nucleotides not matched to a gene: 4.

The gene calls are TRBV7-8 and TRBJ2-1; 8 bases are shared with TRBD1. This CDR3 contains 15 residues. Germline V gives CDR1 SGHVS, CDR2 FQNEAQ. V trimming: 2 bases; J trimming: 8 bases; junction bases outside the gene matches: 8. The CDR3 DNA reads TGTGCCAGCAGCTTACAGGGGGCGTCGCGAGATGAGCAGTTCTTC. It yields the protein CASSLQGASRDEQFF.